Reported below is one T cell receptor beta chain. Its target is not known. Time point meaning: pre-sensitization, week 0. Treatment described: therapeutic diphenylcyclopropenone sensitization with weekly scalp DPC. The data derive from a study of human T cells and chemical hapten exposure. CDR1 is MNHNS, CDR2 SASEGT, per germline. The length of the CDR3 is 15 residues. With 8 bases clipped from V and 0 bases from J, the junction kept 7 bases outside the gene matches. Study outcomes and limitations: Compared with pre-sensitization or healthy control sets, expanded TCRs clustered more. The immune response of these alopecia patients might not match healthy individuals'.

Each CDR3 protein is one row after TCRdb ran MiXCR on the RACE reads. The sample consists of roughly 260,000 distinct CDR3 sequences, about 9% of them appearing once. V gene TRBV6-1 combines with J gene TRBJ2-4; 7 nucleotides match TRBD1. This TCR was sampled from a woman between 40 and 50 years old with alopecia areata. Some clones in this sample may be carry-over from other donors' samples. The sequenced sample was whole blood, obtained in connection with sensitization to the hapten diphenylcyclopropenone (DPC). The CDR3 coding sequence is TGTGCCAGCCAGACAGGGATGATAGCCAAAAACATTCAGTACTTC. This sequence encodes CASQTGMIAKNIQYF.